The 16 T cell receptor beta chains below were found in one sample sequenced in a study of T cell responses to AZD1222 COVID-19 vaccine. Profiled with immunoSEQ multiplex PCR; TCRdb holds only in-frame clones, not every one. The sample has around 130,000 clones; approximately 90% are singletons. The specimen was peripheral blood, collected 28 days after the second AZD1222 dose. Receptor source: an adult who received the AZD1222 COVID-19 vaccine.

The chain links TRBV5-6 to TRBJ2-7, with TRBD2 identical over 10 bases. Germline V gene sequence: CDR1 SGHDT, CDR2 YYEEEE. This CDR3 comprises 15 residues. With V trimmed by 3 bases and J by 7 bases, 10 bases remained unmatched. This chain's CDR3 is CASSSPPSGREEQYF. The CDR3 nucleotides are TGTGCCAGCAGCTCCCCCCCTAGCGGGAGAGAGGAGCAGTACTTC. Based on the CDR3 plus reference TRBV5-6 and TRBJ2-7, the full variable domain is DAGVTQSPTHLIKTRGQQVTLRCSPKSGHDTVSWYQQALGQGPQFIFQYYEEEERQRGNFPDRFSGHQFPNYSSELNVNALLLGDSALYLCASSSPPSGREEQYFGPGTRLTVT.

The rearrangement uses TRBV7-9 and TRBJ2-1; TRBD2 matches at 8 bases. The V segment lost 2 bases and the J segment 9 bases; nucleotides outside the gene matches: 6. The CDR3 length is 14 residues. Germline assignment: CDR1 SEHNR and CDR2 FQNEAQ (reference sequence). Written as DNA, the CDR3 is TGTGCCAGCAGCTTACAAGTGCGGGAGGCTGAGCAGTTCTTC. Translating it yields CASSLQVREAEQFF.

This clone was counted once. The genes are TRBV5-1 and TRBJ2-5; 9 bases are a match to TRBD1. The ends lost 0 bases at V and 4 bases at J; junction bases unmatched: 4. The CDR3 totals 15 residues. Germline values: CDR1 SGHRS, CDR2 YFSETQ. The CDR3 sequence: CASSLAPDRGETQYF. DNA of the CDR3: TGCGCCAGCAGCTTGGCTCCGGACAGGGGAGAGACCCAGTACTTC.

J is TRBJ2-7 and V is TRBV7-8; maybe TRBD1 (5 bases). The germline CDR1 and CDR2 sequences are SGHVS and FQNEAQ. This CDR3 region has 14 residues. The V end was cut by 3 bases, the J end by 2 bases, with 11 bases between. This CDR3 reads CASSFQGEAYEQYF. CDR3 nucleotide sequence: TGTGCCAGCAGCTTCCAGGGCGAAGCCTACGAGCAGTACTTC.

The rearrangement joins TRBV5-5 to TRBJ2-7; tentative D call: TRBD2 (5 bases). V shed 4 bases and J shed 2 bases, with 13 bases lying between them. CDR1 and CDR2 from the germline V gene are SGHKS and YYEKEE (reference sequence). CDR3 length: 14 residues. The CDR3 region is CASSERGRPYEQYF. The CDR3 DNA is TGTGCCAGCAGCGAACGGGGTCGCCCCTACGAGCAGTACTTC.

This clone was counted between two and nine times. The genes are TRBV9 and TRBJ1-6, with TRBD1 identical over 7 bases. CDR3 length equals 17 residues. V was pared by 0 bases and J by 4 bases, with 7 bases of the junction left unmatched. Per the germline V gene, CDR1 is SGDLS and CDR2 is YYNGEE. Here the CDR3 DNA reads TGTGCCAGCAGCGTAGATTGGGGGGGACAGTATAATTCACCCCTCCACTTT. Encoded protein: CASSVDWGGQYNSPLHF.

The chain is built from TRBV19 and TRBJ2-5; TRBD2 aligns across 12 bases. V lost 6 bases and J lost 0; bases outside the gene matches: 5. Germline V gene lookup returns CDR1 LNHDA and CDR2 SQIVND (reference sequence). CDR3 length equals 16 residues. The CDR3 protein is CASSRGTSGYQETQYF. CDR3 sequence (DNA): TGTGCCAGTAGCCGAGGGACTAGCGGGTACCAAGAGACCCAGTACTTC. Looking up the rest from reference TRBV19 and TRBJ2-5 gives the full variable domain: DGGITQSPKYLFRKEGQNVTLSCEQNLNHDAMYWYRQDPGQGLRLIYYSQIVNDFQKGDIAEGYSVSREKKESFPLTVTSAQKNPTAFYLCASSRGTSGYQETQYFGPGTRLLVL.

The genes are TRBV2 and TRBJ1-5; D unclear. CDR3 length: 14 residues. Deletions cut 1 base from V and 1 base from J, with 5 bases between. Germline V gene data show CDR1 as SNHLY and CDR2 as FYNNEI. CDR3 region: CASSEGRSNQPQHF. DNA of the CDR3: TGTGCCAGCAGTGAAGGGAGGAGCAATCAGCCCCAGCATTTT.

The rearrangement joins TRBV21-1 to TRBJ1-6. TRBV21-1 is a recognized pseudogene. This CDR3 contains 16 residues. The CDR3 loop is CASSRSSSSYNSPLHF. DNA of the CDR3: TGTGCCAGCAGCCGGTCATCGAGCTCCTATAATTCACCCCTCCACTTT.

The chain combines TRBV19 with TRBJ2-1, with D perhaps matching TRBD1 (5 bases). The germline V gene encodes CDR1 LNHDA and CDR2 SQIVND (reference sequence). V lost 10 bases and J lost 6, with 19 bases in between. The CDR3 is 14 amino acids. The CDR3 protein is CATSKGKGFNEQFF. In DNA form, the CDR3 reads TGTGCCACGAGCAAAGGAAAGGGGTTCAATGAGCAGTTCTTC.

The table lists this clone with a count of one. This chain uses TRBV6-5 with TRBJ1-6; D is uncertain. There are 15 residues in the CDR3. The ends were cut back, 5 bases at V and 2 bases at J, with 10 bases in the middle. Germline V CDR1 and CDR2: MNHEY, SVGAGI. The DNA of the CDR3 is TGTGCCAGCAGTACTGGGATGCCCTATAATTCACCCCTCCACTTT. It yields the protein CASSTGMPYNSPLHF.

This chain uses TRBV5-1 with TRBJ2-6; possible D gene TRBD2, 6 bases. This CDR3 spans 16 amino acids. Trimming removed 0 bases at V and 1 base at J, with 8 bases between. CDR1 and CDR2 (germline): SGHRS, YFSETQ. CDR3 loop: CASSLGTTSGANVLTF. The CDR3 DNA reads as TGCGCCAGCAGCTTGGGGACTACATCTGGGGCCAACGTCCTGACTTTC.

This clone was counted only a few times. The chain combines TRBV6-5 with TRBJ1-6; D is perhaps TRBD1 (6 bases). The V and J ends lost 7 bases and 7 bases respectively, with 8 bases between them. Germline V lookup: CDR1 MNHEY, CDR2 SVGAGI. The CDR3 is 12 amino acids. The CDR3 DNA sequence: TGTGCCAGCACCACAGGGAATTCACCCCTCCACTTT. It specifies CASTTGNSPLHF.

This chain connects TRBV5-1 to TRBJ1-2; D gene unclear. V was pared by 0 bases and J by 7 bases, with 10 bases between. This CDR3 comprises 13 residues. CDR1 and CDR2 from the germline V gene are SGHRS and YFSETQ. As DNA, the CDR3 is TGCGCCAGCAGCTTGGACGTGGGGTTTGGCTACACCTTC. Translated: CASSLDVGFGYTF.

This clone was recorded a few times. This chain uses TRBV18 with TRBJ1-2; 8 nucleotides line up with TRBD1. Germline CDR1 reads KGHSH; CDR2 reads LQKENI. The CDR3 loop spans 14 amino acids. Germline trimming cut 3 bases from V and 4 bases from J; bases unmatched to any gene: 4. CDR3 coding DNA: TGTGCCAGCTCACCTGAGACAGGGGTCTATGGCTACACCTTC. Residues: CASSPETGVYGYTF. Based on the CDR3 plus reference TRBV18 and TRBJ1-2, the full variable domain is NAGVMQNPRHLVRRRGQEARLRCSPMKGHSHVYWYRQLPEEGLKFMVYLQKENIIDESGMPKERFSAEFPKEGPSILRIQQVVRGDSAAYFCASSPETGVYGYTFGSGTRLTVV.

The chain recombines TRBV6-2 or TRBV6-3 with TRBJ1-5; possible D gene TRBD1, 6 bases. Germline CDR1 MNHEY, CDR2 SVGEGT. The CDR3 is 14 amino acids. Trimming removed 2 bases from V and 5 bases from J, with 10 bases in between. CDR3 residues: CASSYNQGYQPQHF. In DNA form, the CDR3 reads TGTGCCAGCAGTTACAATCAGGGGTATCAGCCCCAGCATTTT.